The next 14 T cell receptor beta chains were all read from a single sample in a study of identical twins' blood T cells. One entry per CDR3 protein results from TCRdb running MiXCR on the 5' RACE reads. The data show around 380,000 distinct CDR3 sequences, more than 25% seen once. What was sequenced was PBMCs. The receptors shown here come from a woman between 18 and 49 years old in good health.

For this clonotype: One end of the junction is discordant with germline, which a read error may explain. The chain employs TRBV2 and TRBJ1-1, with 9 bases identical to TRBD1. The germline CDR1 and CDR2 sequences are SNHLY and FYNNEI. The CDR3 totals 11 residues. The DNA of the CDR3 is TGTGCCGTCCGTCGTGGGACAGGGACCTTTTTC. Its protein is CAVRRGTGTFF.

This clonotype was observed a few times. The chain joins TRBV2 to TRBJ1-6, with D tentatively TRBD1 (6 bases). Looked up from germline, CDR1 is SNHLY and CDR2 is FYNNEI. This CDR3 contains 14 residues. Trimming took 5 bases from V and 7 from J, leaving 12 bases between them. CDR3 loop: CASSTGKSNSPLHF. The CDR3, as DNA: TGTGCCAGCAGTACAGGGAAGTCGAATTCACCCCTCCACTTT.

This clonotype was seen only once. The V call is TRBV6-6, the J call TRBJ2-7; perhaps TRBD1 as D (6 bases). Germline V lookup: CDR1 MNHNY, CDR2 SVGAGI (reference sequence). This CDR3 is built from 13 residues. Between the trimmed V and J ends, which lost 5 bases and 4 bases, there was a span of 12 bases. CDR3 coding DNA: TGTGCCAGCAGTGTTGGACAGCAGTACGAGCAGTACTTC. It translates to CASSVGQQYEQYF.

The chain uses TRBV15 and TRBJ1-5; D unresolved. The CDR3 totals 13 residues. Germline CDR1 reads LNHNV; CDR2 reads YYDKDF (reference sequence). The V gene lost 0 bases and the J gene lost 6 bases, with 6 bases spanning the gap. The CDR3 loop is CATSREVAQPQHF. CDR3 coding DNA: TGTGCCACCAGCAGAGAAGTGGCTCAGCCCCAGCATTTT.

The chain has TRBV6-5 and TRBJ2-2; TRBD1 agrees at 9 bases. Germline-derived CDR1 and CDR2 are MNHEY and SVGAGI. The CDR3 length is 15 residues. Trimming at V came to 7 bases and at J to 6 bases, leaving 9 bases not matched to a gene. This CDR3 reads CASIRDREGAGELFF. In nucleotides, the CDR3 is TGTGCCAGCATTAGGGACAGGGAGGGCGCCGGGGAGCTGTTTTTT.

This clonotype occurred many times. The rearrangement uses TRBV20-1 and TRBJ2-1, with TRBD2 as a possible D gene (5 bases). V was clipped by 6 bases and J by 8 bases, with 11 bases between them. From germline, CDR1 is DFQATT and CDR2 SNEGSKA (reference sequence). The CDR3 sequence is 11 residues long. This CDR3 is CSAQLVYEQFF. DNA of the CDR3: TGCAGTGCGCAACTAGTGTATGAGCAGTTCTTC.

Ten or more counts support this clonotype. This chain links TRBV29-1 with TRBJ2-1; 11 nucleotides match TRBD1. Germline V gene lookup returns CDR1 SQVTM and CDR2 ANQGSEA. With 6 bases clipped from V and 0 bases from J, the junction kept 13 bases outside the gene matches. The CDR3 covers 18 residues. CDR3 region: CSVTIQRDRGFSYNEQFF. The CDR3 nucleotides read TGCAGCGTCACAATACAAAGGGACAGGGGGTTCTCCTACAATGAGCAGTTCTTC.

This chain joins TRBV7-9 and TRBJ2-7; TRBD2 matches at 11 bases. V lost 3 bases to trimming and J lost 5 bases; unmatched junction nucleotides: 9. The CDR3 spans 16 residues. Per the germline V gene, CDR1 is SEHNR and CDR2 is FQNEAQ (reference sequence). DNA for the CDR3: TGTGCCAGCAGCTTCCCCGAGGGACTAGCGGTCCACGAGCAGTACTTC. It specifies CASSFPEGLAVHEQYF.

Worth noting for this clonotype: This may stem from a read error, because a much larger clone lies one nucleotide away. The chain couples TRBV5-1 to TRBJ2-1; D remains ambiguous. CDR1 SGHRS and CDR2 YFSETQ come from the germline V gene. This CDR3 has 14 residues. CDR3 protein: CASSSKSYNNDQFF. The CDR3 DNA reads as TGCGCCAGCAGCTCCAAGTCCTATAACAATGATCAGTTCTTC.

The genes are TRBV27 and TRBJ2-2; the D gene could be TRBD1 or TRBD2 (6 bases each). CDR1 MNHEY and CDR2 SMNVEV come from the germline V gene (reference sequence). CDR3 length: 13 amino acids. V was trimmed by 7 bases and J by 6 bases, leaving 12 bases between them. The CDR3 coding sequence is TGTGCCAGCAAATGGGGGGCGTCCGGGGAGCTGTTTTTT. Translation: CASKWGASGELFF.

CDR3 sequence: CASSTTISTEAFF. The CDR3 DNA reads TGTGCCAGCAGTACAACGATTAGCACTGAAGCTTTCTTT. This rearrangement joins TRBV6-5 to TRBJ1-1; D unclear. This CDR3 spans 13 amino acids. V dropped 5 bases and J dropped 4 bases, with 11 bases sitting between them. CDR1 is MNHEY, CDR2 SVGAGI, per germline.

V usage is TRBV7-9 and J usage is TRBJ1-1; TRBD1 aligns across 9 bases. The ends lost 3 bases at V and 1 base at J; junction bases unmatched: 6. The germline CDR1 and CDR2 sequences are SEHNR and FQNEAQ (reference sequence). The CDR3 is made up of 16 amino acids. As DNA, the CDR3 is TGTGCCAGCAGCTTTTACGGGACAGGGACGAACACTGAAGCTTTCTTT. Protein product: CASSFYGTGTNTEAFF.

The rearrangement joins TRBV19 to TRBJ2-4; no clear D gene. The CDR3 is 16 residues long. V was pared by 2 bases and J by 0 bases, with 11 bases between. Germline loops: CDR1 LNHDA, CDR2 SQIVND (reference sequence). CDR3 bases: TGTGCCAGTAGTATAACCTGGGCACTAGCCAAAAACATTCAGTACTTC. Protein product: CASSITWALAKNIQYF. The full variable domain, rest sourced from reference TRBV19 and TRBJ2-4, is DGGITQSPKYLFRKEGQNVTLSCEQNLNHDAMYWYRQDPGQGLRLIYYSQIVNDFQKGDIAEGYSVSREKKESFPLTVTSAQKNPTAFYLCASSITWALAKNIQYFGAGTRLSVL.

This sequence joins TRBV4-3 and TRBJ2-7; D ambiguous. Germline CDR1 LGHNA, CDR2 YSLEER. Trimming took 2 bases from V and 1 from J, leaving 12 bases between them. The CDR3 spans 15 residues. CDR3 loop: CASSQSFQESYEQYF. CDR3 coding DNA: TGCGCCAGCAGCCAAAGTTTCCAGGAGTCCTACGAGCAGTACTTC.